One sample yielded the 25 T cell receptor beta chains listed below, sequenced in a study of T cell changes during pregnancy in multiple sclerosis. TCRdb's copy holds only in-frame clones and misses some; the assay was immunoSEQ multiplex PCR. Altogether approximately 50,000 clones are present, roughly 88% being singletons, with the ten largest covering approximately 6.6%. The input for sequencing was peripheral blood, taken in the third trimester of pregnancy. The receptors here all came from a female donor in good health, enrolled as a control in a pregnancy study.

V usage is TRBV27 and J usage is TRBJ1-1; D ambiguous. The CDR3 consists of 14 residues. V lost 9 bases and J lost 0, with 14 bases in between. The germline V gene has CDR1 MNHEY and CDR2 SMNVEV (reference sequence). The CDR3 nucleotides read TGTGCCAGTAGATTATTAGAGATGAACACTGAAGCTTTCTTT. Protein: CASRLLEMNTEAFF.

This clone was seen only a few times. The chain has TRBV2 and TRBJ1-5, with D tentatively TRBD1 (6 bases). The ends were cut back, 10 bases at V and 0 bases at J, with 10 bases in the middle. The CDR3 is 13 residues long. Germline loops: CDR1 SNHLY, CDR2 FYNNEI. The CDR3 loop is CATKDSSNQPQHF. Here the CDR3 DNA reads TGTGCCACCAAGGACAGTAGCAATCAGCCCCAGCATTTT.

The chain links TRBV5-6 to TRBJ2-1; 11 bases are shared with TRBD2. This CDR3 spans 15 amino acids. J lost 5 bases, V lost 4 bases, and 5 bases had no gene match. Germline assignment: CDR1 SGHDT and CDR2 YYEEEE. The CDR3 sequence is CASSLPGLADNEQFF. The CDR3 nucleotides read TGTGCCAGCAGCCTTCCGGGACTAGCGGACAATGAGCAGTTCTTC.

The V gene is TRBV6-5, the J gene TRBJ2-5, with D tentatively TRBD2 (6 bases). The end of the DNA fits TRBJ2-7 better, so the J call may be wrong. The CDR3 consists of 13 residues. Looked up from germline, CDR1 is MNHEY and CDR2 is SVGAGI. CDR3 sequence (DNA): TGTGCCAGCAGTTCGGGGGACTTGGACGAGCAGTACTTC. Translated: CASSSGDLDEQYF.

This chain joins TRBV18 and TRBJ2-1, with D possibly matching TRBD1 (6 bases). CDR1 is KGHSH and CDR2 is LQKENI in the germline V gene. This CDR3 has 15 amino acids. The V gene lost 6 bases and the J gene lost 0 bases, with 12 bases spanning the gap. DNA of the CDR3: TGTGCCAGCTCCAGGGACACCGGCTCCTACAATGAGCAGTTCTTC. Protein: CASSRDTGSYNEQFF.

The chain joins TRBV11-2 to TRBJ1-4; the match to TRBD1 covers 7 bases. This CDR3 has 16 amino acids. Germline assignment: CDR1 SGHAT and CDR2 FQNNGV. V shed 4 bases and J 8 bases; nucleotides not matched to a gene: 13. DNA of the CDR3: TGTGCCAGCAGCTCCACCCTGACAGGGACTGGCGAAAAACTGTTTTTT. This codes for CASSSTLTGTGEKLFF.

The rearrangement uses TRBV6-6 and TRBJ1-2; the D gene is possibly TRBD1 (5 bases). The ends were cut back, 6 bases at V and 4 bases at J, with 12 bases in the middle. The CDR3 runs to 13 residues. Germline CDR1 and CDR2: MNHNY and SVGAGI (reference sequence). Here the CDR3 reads CASRPGTSYGYTF. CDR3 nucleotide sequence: TGTGCCAGCAGACCAGGGACTAGCTATGGCTACACCTTC.

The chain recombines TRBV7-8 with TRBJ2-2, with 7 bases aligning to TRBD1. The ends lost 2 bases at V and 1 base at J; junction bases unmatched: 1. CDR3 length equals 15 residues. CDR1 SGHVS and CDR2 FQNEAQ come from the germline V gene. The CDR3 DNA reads TGTGCCAGCAGCTTACAGGGGGTGAACACCGGGGAGCTGTTTTTT. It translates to CASSLQGVNTGELFF.

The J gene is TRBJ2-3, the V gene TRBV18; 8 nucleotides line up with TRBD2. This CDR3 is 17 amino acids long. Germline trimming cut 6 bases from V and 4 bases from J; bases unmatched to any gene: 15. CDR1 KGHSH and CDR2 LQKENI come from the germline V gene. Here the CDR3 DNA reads TGTGCCAGCTCCCCCGGGAGCGGGAGACAGAGGGCAGATACGCAGTATTTT. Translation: CASSPGSGRQRADTQYF.

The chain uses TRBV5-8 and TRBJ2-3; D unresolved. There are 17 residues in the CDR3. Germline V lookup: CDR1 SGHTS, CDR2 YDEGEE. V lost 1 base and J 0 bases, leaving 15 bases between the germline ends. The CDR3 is CASSLPCGGPSTDTQYF. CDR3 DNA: TGTGCCAGCAGCTTGCCCTGTGGCGGCCCTAGCACAGATACGCAGTATTTT.

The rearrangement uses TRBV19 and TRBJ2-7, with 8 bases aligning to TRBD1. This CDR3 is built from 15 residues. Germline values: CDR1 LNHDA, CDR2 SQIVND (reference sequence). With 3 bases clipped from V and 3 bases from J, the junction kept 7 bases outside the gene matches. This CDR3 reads CASSMQTGTGYEQYF. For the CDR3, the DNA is TGTGCCAGTAGTATGCAAACCGGGACAGGCTACGAGCAGTACTTC.

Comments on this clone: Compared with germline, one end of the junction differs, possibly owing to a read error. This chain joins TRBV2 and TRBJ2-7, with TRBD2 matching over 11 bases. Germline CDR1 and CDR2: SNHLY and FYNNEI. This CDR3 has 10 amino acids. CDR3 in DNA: TGTGCCAGCCGAGGGGGACTAGCGGAGTTC. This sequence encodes CASRGGLAEF. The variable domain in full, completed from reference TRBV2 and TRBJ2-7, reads EPEVTQTPSHQVTQMGQEVILRCVPISNHLYFYWYRQILGQKVEFLVSFYNNEISEKSEIFDDQFSVERPDGSNFTLKIRSTKLEDSAMYFCASRGGLAEFGPGTRLTVT.

The CDR3 reads CASSRGTDQYSNQPQHF. The CDR3, as DNA: TGTGCCAGTAGTAGGGGGACAGATCAATATAGCAATCAGCCCCAGCATTTT. The V call is TRBV19, the J call TRBJ1-5, with 7 bases that match TRBD1. The length of the CDR3 is 17 residues. Germline CDR1 reads LNHDA; CDR2 reads SQIVND (reference sequence). V trimming: 4 bases; J trimming: 0 bases; junction bases outside the gene matches: 9.

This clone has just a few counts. CDR3 loop: CASSIGSRTDTQYF. In DNA, the CDR3 is TGTGCCAGTAGTATCGGTTCTCGCACAGATACGCAGTATTTT. The J gene is TRBJ2-3, the V gene TRBV19; no reliable D call. The germline gives CDR1 LNHDA, CDR2 SQIVND (reference sequence). Trimming removed 3 bases at V and 1 base at J, with 8 bases between. The CDR3 runs 14 residues.

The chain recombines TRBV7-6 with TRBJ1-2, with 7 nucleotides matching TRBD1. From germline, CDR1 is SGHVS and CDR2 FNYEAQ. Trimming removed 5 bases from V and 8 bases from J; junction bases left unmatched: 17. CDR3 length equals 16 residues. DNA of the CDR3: TGTGCCAGCAGCACACTTGACCGGGACAGTCCCTCAGGCTACACCTTC. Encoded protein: CASSTLDRDSPSGYTF.

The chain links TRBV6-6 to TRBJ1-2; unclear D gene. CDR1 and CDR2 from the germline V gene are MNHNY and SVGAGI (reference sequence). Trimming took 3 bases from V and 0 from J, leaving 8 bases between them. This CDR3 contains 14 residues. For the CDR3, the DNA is TGTGCCAGCAGTTATGACACCCCTAACTATGGCTACACCTTC. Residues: CASSYDTPNYGYTF.

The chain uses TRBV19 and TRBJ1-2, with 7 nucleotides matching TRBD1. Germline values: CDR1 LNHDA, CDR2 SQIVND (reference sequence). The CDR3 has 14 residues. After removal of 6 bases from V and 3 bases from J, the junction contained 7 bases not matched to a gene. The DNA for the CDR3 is TGTGCCAGTAGCCTCCGACAGGGATACTATGGCTACACCTTC. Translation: CASSLRQGYYGYTF.

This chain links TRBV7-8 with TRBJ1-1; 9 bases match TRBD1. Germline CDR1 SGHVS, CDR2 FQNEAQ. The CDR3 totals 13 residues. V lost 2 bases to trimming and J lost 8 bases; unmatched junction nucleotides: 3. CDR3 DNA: TGTGCCAGCAGCTTACTCGGGACAGGGGAAGCTTTCTTT. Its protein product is CASSLLGTGEAFF. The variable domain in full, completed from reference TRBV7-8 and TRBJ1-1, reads GAGVSQSPRYKVAKRGQDVALRCDPISGHVSLFWYQQALGQGPEFLTYFQNEAQLDKSGLPSDRFFAERPEGSVSTLKIQRTQQEDSAVYLCASSLLGTGEAFFGQGTRLTVV.

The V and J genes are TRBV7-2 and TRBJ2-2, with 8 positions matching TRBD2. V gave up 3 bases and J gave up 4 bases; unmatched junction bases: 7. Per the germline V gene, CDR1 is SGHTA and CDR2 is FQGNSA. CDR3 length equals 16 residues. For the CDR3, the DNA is TGTGCCAGCAGCTTCAATAGCGGGGCCCTCACCGGGGAGCTGTTTTTT. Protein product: CASSFNSGALTGELFF.

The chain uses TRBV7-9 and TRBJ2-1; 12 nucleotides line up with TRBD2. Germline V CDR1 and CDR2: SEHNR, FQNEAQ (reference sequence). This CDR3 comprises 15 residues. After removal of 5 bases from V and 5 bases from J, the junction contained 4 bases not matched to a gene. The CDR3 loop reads CASSRRTSGNNEQFF. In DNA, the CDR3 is TGTGCCAGCAGCCGCAGGACTAGCGGGAACAATGAGCAGTTCTTC.

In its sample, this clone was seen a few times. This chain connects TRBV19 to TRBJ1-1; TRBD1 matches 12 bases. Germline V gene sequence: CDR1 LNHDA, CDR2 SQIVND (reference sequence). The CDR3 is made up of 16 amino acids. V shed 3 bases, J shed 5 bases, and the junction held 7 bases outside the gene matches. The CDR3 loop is CASSIGTGGRGTEAFF. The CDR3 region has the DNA TGTGCCAGTAGTATCGGGACAGGGGGCAGAGGGACTGAAGCTTTCTTT.

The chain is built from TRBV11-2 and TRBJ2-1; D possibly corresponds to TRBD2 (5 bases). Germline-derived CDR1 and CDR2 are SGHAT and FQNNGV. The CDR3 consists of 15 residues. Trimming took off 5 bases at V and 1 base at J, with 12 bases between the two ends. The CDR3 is CASSPLSGSYNEQFF. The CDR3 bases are TGTGCCAGCAGCCCCCTTTCGGGGTCCTACAATGAGCAGTTCTTC.

The CDR3 DNA reads TGTGCCATGCAGACACAATATAGCACAGATACGCAGTATTTT. It specifies CAMQTQYSTDTQYF. V and J are TRBV2 and TRBJ2-3; D call uncertain. The CDR3 consists of 14 residues. V was trimmed by 10 bases and J by 0 bases, leaving 14 bases between them. CDR1 is SNHLY, CDR2 FYNNEI, per germline.

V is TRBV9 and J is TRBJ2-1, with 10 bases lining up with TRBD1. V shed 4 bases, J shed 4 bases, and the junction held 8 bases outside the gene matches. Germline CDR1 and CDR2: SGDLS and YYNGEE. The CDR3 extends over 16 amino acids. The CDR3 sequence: CASSPYPGQGYNEQFF. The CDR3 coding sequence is TGTGCCAGCAGCCCGTACCCGGGACAGGGGTACAATGAGCAGTTCTTC.

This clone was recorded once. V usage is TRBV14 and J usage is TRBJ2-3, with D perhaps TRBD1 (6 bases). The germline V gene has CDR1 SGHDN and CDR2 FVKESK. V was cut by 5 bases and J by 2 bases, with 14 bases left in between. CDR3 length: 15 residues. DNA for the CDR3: TGTGCCAGCAGCTCCTGGACAGCTTTCACAGATACGCAGTATTTT. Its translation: CASSSWTAFTDTQYF.